One sample yielded the 3 T cell receptor beta chains listed below, sequenced in a study of blood T cell repertoires in COVID-19. Method: immunoSEQ multiplex PCR; TCRdb's copy keeps in-frame clones and lacks some. The sample holds 120,000 or so clones, roughly four fifths seen once. Sequenced input: peripheral blood. Receptors originate from a man aged 30-40 years with COVID-19, enrolled during active disease.

The chain combines TRBV13 with TRBJ1-2, with a possible D match to TRBD1 (5 bases). V dropped 0 bases and J dropped 4 bases, with 6 bases sitting between them. The CDR3 consists of 13 residues. CDR1 and CDR2 from the germline V gene are PRHDT and FYEKMQ (reference sequence). The DNA for the CDR3 is TGTGCCAGCAGCTTAGGACAGGCCTATGGCTACACCTTC. Encoded protein: CASSLGQAYGYTF.

This clone occurred a few times. V gene TRBV27 combines with J gene TRBJ1-5; possible D gene TRBD1, 6 bases. The CDR3 length is 14 residues. V was cut by 3 bases and J by 5 bases, with 11 bases left in between. Germline CDR1 is MNHEY and CDR2 is SMNVEV (reference sequence). CDR3 sequence (DNA): TGTGCCAGCAGTTTTGGGGGGGCTGATCAGCCCCAGCATTTT. This sequence encodes CASSFGGADQPQHF.

V gene TRBV3-1 (or the pseudogene TRBV3-2) combines with J gene TRBJ1-2, with D hard to call. From germline, CDR1 is LGHDT and CDR2 YNNKEL (reference sequence). Trimming pared 2 bases from V and 7 bases from J, leaving 14 bases between. The CDR3 spans 14 residues. The CDR3 DNA is TGTGCCAGCAGCCAACAGGAGGTATTGAGTGGCTACACCTTC. The encoded protein is CASSQQEVLSGYTF.